This T cell receptor (beta chain) derives from a study of shared clonotypes between healthy human individuals. Study-level background: The people who gave samples were two women and three men aged 18 to 49.

Memory CD4+ cells were the fraction left after CD45RA+ naive selection. Sequenced by immunoSEQ multiplex PCR; TCRdb stores in-frame clones only, minus some. The sample has some 2,500,000 clones, 90% to 95% seen once; the top ten hold roughly 0.39%. CDR3 length: 16 amino acids. The germline V gene has CDR1 SEHNR and CDR2 FQNEAQ (reference sequence). V lost 4 bases, J lost 4 bases, and 7 bases stayed unmatched. Sequenced: naive CD4+ T cells from PBMCs. Subset here: CD45RA+ positively selected. This receptor was identified in a man aged 18 to 29 in good health. Some clones in this sample may be carry-over from other donors' samples. The chain recombines TRBV7-9 with TRBJ1-5; 10 bases fit TRBD1. The CDR3 spells CASSSSGTGANQPQHF. CDR3 nucleotides: TGTGCCAGCAGCTCTTCCGGGACAGGGGCGAATCAGCCCCAGCATTTT.